The 28 T cell receptor beta chains below come from one sample, sequenced in a study of blood T cell repertoires in COVID-19. TCRdb's copy holds only in-frame clones and misses some; the assay was immunoSEQ multiplex PCR. The data contain approximately 220,000 clones, more than 70% of them seen just once; the ten biggest clones take up approximately 7.4%. The sequencing input was PBMCs or T cells enriched from blood (not recorded which). The source of these receptors is a woman aged 40 to 49 with acute COVID-19.

The chain couples TRBV19 to TRBJ1-1; D is possibly TRBD1 (6 bases). The CDR3 loop spans 13 amino acids. Germline V gene data show CDR1 as LNHDA and CDR2 as SQIVND (reference sequence). The V end was cut by 4 bases, the J end by 5 bases, with 11 bases between. DNA for the CDR3: TGTGCCAGTAGTAATTACAGGGAAACTGAAGCTTTCTTT. Translating gives CASSNYRETEAFF. The full variable domain, in which reference TRBV19 and TRBJ1-1 provide the parts outside the CDR3, is DGGITQSPKYLFRKEGQNVTLSCEQNLNHDAMYWYRQDPGQGLRLIYYSQIVNDFQKGDIAEGYSVSREKKESFPLTVTSAQKNPTAFYLCASSNYRETEAFFGQGTRLTVV.

The chain links TRBV24-1 to TRBJ2-5; D ambiguous. From germline, CDR1 is KGHDR and CDR2 SFDVKD. The CDR3 has 13 amino acids. The germline V and J ends were trimmed by 6 bases and 1 base, with 8 bases remaining between them. DNA for the CDR3: TGTGCCACCAGTCGGAGTCTCCAAGAGACCCAGTACTTC. This codes for CATSRSLQETQYF.

This clone was counted a single time. Other DNA sequences of this sample code for an identical CDR3. This chain links TRBV28 with TRBJ2-6; D is undetermined. The CDR3 is made up of 15 amino acids. Germline-derived CDR1 and CDR2 are MDHEN and SYDVKM. The V and J ends lost 0 bases and 1 base respectively, with 4 bases between them. The chain's CDR3 is CASSLWASGANVLTF. The CDR3 DNA reads as TGTGCCAGCAGTTTATGGGCATCTGGGGCCAACGTCCTGACTTTC.

This rearrangement joins TRBV27 to TRBJ1-1; D not resolved. The germline V gene has CDR1 MNHEY and CDR2 SMNVEV (reference sequence). Trimming removed 4 bases from V and 0 bases from J, with 9 bases in between. The length of the CDR3 is 14 residues. This chain's CDR3 is CASSSRGVNTEAFF. For the CDR3, the DNA is TGTGCCAGCAGTTCCCGAGGTGTGAACACTGAAGCTTTCTTT.

V gene TRBV30 combines with J gene TRBJ1-5, with 7 bases identical to TRBD1. The CDR3 covers 13 residues. Per the germline V gene, CDR1 is GTSNPN and CDR2 is SVGIG (reference sequence). V shed 7 bases, J shed 3 bases, and the junction held 6 bases outside the gene matches. In DNA form, the CDR3 reads TGTGCCTCCTCACAGGGGTTCAATCAGCCCCAGCATTTT. It encodes CASSQGFNQPQHF. The full variable domain, with the rest looked up from reference TRBV30 and TRBJ1-5, is SQTIHQWPATLVQPVGSPLSLECTVEGTSNPNLYWYRQAAGRGLQLLFYSVGIGQISSEVPQNLSASRPQDRQFILSSKKLLLSDSGFYLCASSQGFNQPQHFGDGTRLSIL.

This clone was found a few times. This chain joins TRBV10-3 and TRBJ2-7, with TRBD1 matching over 7 bases. Germline values: CDR1 ENHRY, CDR2 SYGVKD. CDR3 length: 15 amino acids. J lost 4 bases, V lost 3 bases, and 9 bases had no gene match. DNA of the CDR3: TGTGCCATCAGTGATCCGGGACAGCCGGAGTACGAGCAGTACTTC. It specifies CAISDPGQPEYEQYF.

The gene calls are TRBV2 and TRBJ1-2; 9 positions match TRBD1. CDR3 length: 15 residues. Germline loops: CDR1 SNHLY, CDR2 FYNNEI. Trimming at V came to 5 bases and at J to 6 bases, leaving 10 bases not matched to a gene. The CDR3 loop is CASSLQPTGGNGYTF. The CDR3 DNA reads as TGTGCCAGCAGTCTCCAACCGACAGGGGGAAATGGCTACACCTTC.

V gene TRBV10-2 combines with J gene TRBJ2-3, with 7 bases fitting TRBD1. The CDR3 is 15 amino acids. Per germline, CDR1 WSHSY and CDR2 SAAADI. V was pared by 5 bases and J by 1 base, with 6 bases of the junction left unmatched. The CDR3, as DNA: TGCGCCAGCAGTAGAGGGACAGTGGGCACAGATACGCAGTATTTT. It is translated as CASSRGTVGTDTQYF.

The chain links TRBV6-5 to TRBJ1-1, with a possible D match to TRBD1 (6 bases). Germline V lookup: CDR1 MNHEY, CDR2 SVGAGI. The CDR3 runs to 16 residues. V was cut by 2 bases and J by 3 bases, with 16 bases left in between. DNA of the CDR3: TGTGCCAGCAGTTACGGGGGGGCATTCCGCGACACTGAAGCTTTCTTT. This codes for CASSYGGAFRDTEAFF.

The rearrangement links TRBV30 to TRBJ2-3, with 14 bases lining up with TRBD2. CDR1 is GTSNPN, CDR2 SVGIG, per germline (reference sequence). This CDR3 has 17 amino acids. V lost 3 bases and J lost 4; bases outside the gene matches: 9. The CDR3 reads CAWRASGLAGGADTQYF. DNA of the CDR3: TGTGCCTGGAGAGCCTCCGGACTAGCGGGAGGCGCAGATACGCAGTATTTT.

This clone was counted a few times. The CDR3 spells CATSGGQGALEKLFF. CDR3 nucleotide sequence: TGTGCCACCAGCGGGGGACAGGGGGCGTTGGAAAAACTGTTTTTT. The chain combines TRBV15 with TRBJ1-4; 12 positions match TRBD1. The CDR3 covers 15 residues. V trimming: 5 bases; J trimming: 8 bases; junction bases outside the gene matches: 6. Germline V CDR1 and CDR2: LNHNV, YYDKDF (reference sequence).

The rearrangement joins TRBV10-3 to TRBJ1-2, with 7 positions matching TRBD1. CDR1 is ENHRY and CDR2 is SYGVKD in the germline V gene. V shed 0 bases and J 4 bases; nucleotides not matched to a gene: 5. The length of the CDR3 is 15 residues. The CDR3 DNA reads as TGTGCCATCAGTGAGTCGATGAACAGGGGCTATGGCTACACCTTC. Its protein is CAISESMNRGYGYTF.

The rearrangement uses TRBV6-5 and TRBJ1-2, with 8 bases fitting TRBD1. The CDR3 contains 12 residues. Germline values: CDR1 MNHEY, CDR2 SVGAGI. Trimming cost V 7 bases and J 10 bases; bases outside gene matches: 8. The CDR3 protein is CASTGTGQFYTF. The CDR3 DNA sequence: TGTGCCAGCACTGGGACAGGACAATTCTACACCTTC.

This chain links TRBV19 with TRBJ2-6; tentative D call: TRBD2 (6 bases). Germline CDR1 is LNHDA and CDR2 is SQIVND (reference sequence). Trimming took off 8 bases at V and 0 bases at J, with 8 bases between the two ends. This CDR3 is 14 amino acids long. The CDR3 spells CASAGLSGANVLTF. The CDR3 coding sequence is TGTGCCAGTGCGGGGCTCTCTGGGGCCAACGTCCTGACTTTC.

By its share, this clone is medium-sized. This rearrangement joins TRBV27 to TRBJ2-1; a possible D gene is TRBD2 (5 bases). Germline CDR1 reads MNHEY; CDR2 reads SMNVEV (reference sequence). This CDR3 is built from 16 residues. Trimming left V 5 bases short and J 0 bases short, with 14 bases between. CDR3 sequence reads: CASSQDFSSSYNEQFF. The CDR3, as DNA: TGTGCCAGCAGTCAGGACTTTTCGAGCTCCTACAATGAGCAGTTCTTC.

The chain has TRBV10-3 and TRBJ1-4, with 7 bases that match TRBD1. The CDR3 is 15 residues long. V shed 6 bases and J 0 bases; nucleotides not matched to a gene: 4. The germline CDR1 and CDR2 sequences are ENHRY and SYGVKD. CDR3 DNA: TGTGCCATCAGGACAGGGCAAGCAACTAATGAAAAACTGTTTTTT. Protein product: CAIRTGQATNEKLFF.

This chain uses TRBV29-1 with TRBJ2-2, with 8 bases that match TRBD2. The J segment lost 2 bases and the V segment lost 5 bases, leaving 10 bases of the junction unmatched. CDR1 and CDR2 from the germline V gene are SQVTM and ANQGSEA. There are 16 residues in the CDR3. The CDR3: CSVPVAGGSNTGELFF. CDR3 coding DNA: TGCAGCGTTCCCGTGGCGGGAGGAAGTAACACCGGGGAGCTGTTTTTT.

J is TRBJ2-3 and V is TRBV9; 9 positions agree with TRBD2. In germline, CDR1 is SGDLS, CDR2 YYNGEE. With V trimmed by 3 bases and J by 0 bases, 8 bases remained unmatched. The CDR3 spans 17 residues. In DNA, the CDR3 is TGTGCCAGCAGCGCTCGTTCTAGCGGGATTAGCACAGATACGCAGTATTTT. Protein product: CASSARSSGISTDTQYF.

The rearrangement joins TRBV7-9 to TRBJ1-1; TRBD1 matches 8 bases. Germline V lookup: CDR1 SEHNR, CDR2 FQNEAQ (reference sequence). This CDR3 has 15 residues. The trim removed 5 bases at V and 6 bases at J, leaving 11 bases unmatched. In DNA form, the CDR3 reads TGTGCCAGCAGCCCCTCGGACAGGGAGGGGTCTGAAGCTTTCTTT. This encodes CASSPSDREGSEAFF.

J is TRBJ2-5 and V is TRBV18; 8 bases fit TRBD2. CDR1 KGHSH and CDR2 LQKENI come from the germline V gene. This CDR3 region has 14 residues. With 8 bases clipped from V and 3 bases from J, the junction kept 8 bases outside the gene matches. CDR3 nucleotide sequence: TGTGCCAGCGGGGGGAGCGGGAGAGAAGAGACCCAGTACTTC. Its translation is CASGGSGREETQYF.

CDR3 nucleotides: TGCAGCGTCTTTCGCGGAACTCGGAGAGGGGAGCTGTTTTTT. Translating it yields CSVFRGTRRGELFF. The chain combines TRBV29-1 with TRBJ2-2; unclear D gene. This CDR3 region has 14 residues. The V end was cut by 6 bases, the J end by 8 bases, with 19 bases between. Germline V gives CDR1 SQVTM, CDR2 ANQGSEA.

The chain employs TRBV3-1 (or the pseudogene TRBV3-2) and TRBJ1-2; D possibly corresponds to TRBD1 (5 bases). This CDR3 contains 11 residues. Germline CDR1 and CDR2: LGHDT and YNNKEL (reference sequence). V gave up 8 bases and J gave up 6 bases, with 10 bases separating them. Written as DNA, the CDR3 is TGTGCCAGCTGGGGCGGGAATGGCTACACCTTC. It specifies CASWGGNGYTF.

The rearrangement links TRBV5-6 to TRBJ1-2; 7 positions match TRBD1. From germline, CDR1 is SGHDT and CDR2 YYEEEE. J was trimmed by 2 bases and V by 4 bases; bases with no gene match: 8. The CDR3 runs to 15 residues. The CDR3 nucleotides read TGTGCCAGCAGCGCCTTACAGGGGAGGAACTATGGCTACACCTTC. It translates to CASSALQGRNYGYTF. The full variable domain, completed using reference TRBV5-6 and TRBJ1-2, is DAGVTQSPTHLIKTRGQQVTLRCSPKSGHDTVSWYQQALGQGPQFIFQYYEEEERQRGNFPDRFSGHQFPNYSSELNVNALLLGDSALYLCASSALQGRNYGYTFGSGTRLTVV.

There are a few counts of this clone. The chain joins TRBV28 to TRBJ1-1; 8 nucleotides agree with TRBD1. CDR1 and CDR2 from the germline V gene are MDHEN and SYDVKM. The CDR3 consists of 15 residues. V shed 6 bases, J shed 4 bases, and the junction held 10 bases outside the gene matches. The CDR3: CASRHPTGEGTEAFF. As DNA, the CDR3 is TGTGCCAGCAGACACCCGACAGGGGAGGGCACTGAAGCTTTCTTT.

In its sample, this clone was seen a few times. The chain couples TRBV7-8 to TRBJ2-7; 9 nucleotides align to TRBD2. The germline CDR1 and CDR2 sequences are SGHVS and FQNEAQ. V was pared by 1 base and J by 3 bases, with 1 base of the junction left unmatched. The CDR3 runs to 14 residues. The DNA of the CDR3 is TGTGCCAGCAGCTTAGGACTAGCGGTCTACGAGCAGTACTTC. This codes for CASSLGLAVYEQYF.

The chain has TRBV19 and TRBJ2-5; maybe TRBD2 (5 bases). The CDR3 is 13 amino acids. V was trimmed by 6 bases and J by 3 bases, leaving 11 bases between them. CDR1 is LNHDA and CDR2 is SQIVND in the germline V gene (reference sequence). The CDR3 nucleotides are TGTGCCAGTAGACCAGCGGCGGAAGAGACCCAGTACTTC. This codes for CASRPAAEETQYF. The full variable domain, rest sourced from reference TRBV19 and TRBJ2-5, is DGGITQSPKYLFRKEGQNVTLSCEQNLNHDAMYWYRQDPGQGLRLIYYSQIVNDFQKGDIAEGYSVSREKKESFPLTVTSAQKNPTAFYLCASRPAAEETQYFGPGTRLLVL.

The rearrangement joins TRBV15 to TRBJ1-4, with 8 bases aligning to TRBD1. This CDR3 comprises 15 residues. The trim removed 0 bases at V and 10 bases at J, leaving 7 bases unmatched. From germline, CDR1 is LNHNV and CDR2 YYDKDF (reference sequence). CDR3 DNA: TGTGCCACCAGCAGAGATGGCAGGGGGCGGGCAAAACTGTTTTTT. Translation: CATSRDGRGRAKLFF.

J is TRBJ1-1 and V is TRBV7-2; D might be TRBD1 (6 bases). Germline V CDR1 and CDR2: SGHTA, FQGNSA. The CDR3 is 14 residues long. V gave up 1 base and J gave up 4 bases, with 10 bases separating them. CDR3 residues: CASSLDRAATEAFF. DNA of the CDR3: TGTGCCAGCAGCTTAGACAGGGCGGCCACTGAAGCTTTCTTT.